The 17 T cell receptor beta chains below were found in one sample sequenced in a study of early T cells in non-severe SARS-CoV-2 infection (dated by TCRdb to the early 2020s). The library was generated by 5' RACE. For sequencing, a NextSeq 500 was employed. Using fastp trimming at Q25 and MiXCR clonotype assembly, TCRdb reanalyzed the public sequencing data and kept in-frame beta chains. A single entry per CDR3 protein holds the most common genes and DNA from its merged rows. The sample table lists over 90,000 distinct CDR3 sequences, around 13% of them with a count of one. Less than 8% of the sample belongs to the ten largest clones. Sequences were obtained from whole blood. The receptor set was obtained from an adult who was a healthcare worker with PCR-confirmed SARS-CoV-2 infection or an uninfected control (not recorded which).

The rearrangement joins TRBV29-1 to TRBJ2-2; no firm D call. The germline CDR1 and CDR2 sequences are SQVTM and ANQGSEA. The CDR3 sequence is 15 residues long. The germline V and J ends were trimmed by 7 bases and 4 bases, with 19 bases remaining between them. The CDR3 coding sequence is TGCAGCGCCAGCCGTGGAAGCCAAACCACCGGGGAGCTGTTTTTT. This translates into CSASRGSQTTGELFF.

V is TRBV20-1 and J is TRBJ1-1, with TRBD1 identical over 10 bases. The CDR3 length is 15 residues. CDR1 DFQATT and CDR2 SNEGSKA come from the germline V gene (reference sequence). V shed 1 base and J 5 bases; nucleotides not matched to a gene: 7. The CDR3 DNA reads TGCAGTGCTAGAGGTGCCGGGACAGGGGTAACTGAAGCTTTCTTT. Amino acid sequence: CSARGAGTGVTEAFF.

In its sample, this clonotype was seen many times. The genes are TRBV5-1 and TRBJ2-1, with D possibly TRBD2 on 5 matching bases. Germline V gene lookup returns CDR1 SGHRS and CDR2 YFSETQ. Trimming left V 7 bases short and J 1 base short, with 15 bases between. CDR3 length: 15 amino acids. The CDR3 here is CASSREDGSYNEQFF. The CDR3 bases are TGCGCCAGCTCGAGGGAAGATGGGTCCTACAATGAGCAGTTCTTC.

This clonotype was seen just once. The rearrangement joins TRBV29-1 to TRBJ2-4, with TRBD1 matching 7 bases. V was pared by 6 bases and J by 10 bases, with 9 bases of the junction left unmatched. Germline-derived CDR1 and CDR2 are SQVTM and ANQGSEA. The CDR3 has 12 residues. The CDR3 DNA is TGCAGCGTCGGGGTCGACAGGGCGATTCAGTACTTC. Translated: CSVGVDRAIQYF.

This clonotype was seen many times. The chain has TRBV20-1 and TRBJ1-1; D is unresolved. Trimming took 0 bases from V and 1 from J, leaving 12 bases between them. CDR3 size: 15 residues. CDR1 is DFQATT and CDR2 is SNEGSKA in the germline V gene (reference sequence). CDR3 loop: CSARDIDWGNTEAFF. CDR3 coding DNA: TGCAGTGCTAGAGATATCGACTGGGGGAACACTGAAGCTTTCTTT.

This clonotype showed up just a few times. The gene calls are TRBV27 and TRBJ2-1; 7 nucleotides line up with TRBD2. J lost 1 base, V lost 8 bases, and 11 bases had no gene match. From germline, CDR1 is MNHEY and CDR2 SMNVEV (reference sequence). The CDR3 has 16 amino acids. This CDR3 reads CASPNERDRSYNEQFF. DNA of the CDR3: TGTGCCAGCCCCAACGAGCGGGATCGGTCCTACAATGAGCAGTTCTTC.

At least ten counts were recorded for this clonotype. V and J are TRBV11-2 and TRBJ2-7, with 9 bases identical to TRBD1. The J segment lost 2 bases and the V segment lost 5 bases, leaving 4 bases of the junction unmatched. Germline V lookup: CDR1 SGHAT, CDR2 FQNNGV. This CDR3 is 14 amino acids long. As DNA, the CDR3 is TGTGCCAGCAGCGCCGGGACAGGGACCTACGAGCAGTACTTC. Translation gives CASSAGTGTYEQYF.

The chain is built from TRBV28 and TRBJ2-6; D call uncertain. This CDR3 has 13 amino acids. Germline lookup yields CDR1 MDHEN and CDR2 SYDVKM. The V gene lost 7 bases and the J gene lost 1 base, with 5 bases spanning the gap. CDR3 residues: CASTQSGANVLTF. DNA of the CDR3: TGTGCCAGCACCCAGTCTGGGGCCAACGTCCTGACTTTC.

This chain joins TRBV12-3 or TRBV12-4 and TRBJ2-1; 12 bases are a match to TRBD2. The CDR3 loop spans 15 amino acids. The junction had 5 bases not matched to a gene; V was cut back by 5 bases and J by 6 bases. This CDR3 reads CASSPLAGGINEQFF. The CDR3 DNA sequence: TGTGCCAGCAGTCCACTAGCGGGAGGTATCAATGAGCAGTTCTTC.

This clonotype has more than one count but fewer than ten. The J gene is TRBJ2-4, the V gene TRBV7-9; D gene ambiguous. V shed 1 base and J shed 10 bases, with 8 bases lying between them. CDR1 is SEHNR and CDR2 is FQNEAQ in the germline V gene (reference sequence). CDR3 size: 12 residues. CDR3: CASSLVMGIQYF. As DNA, the CDR3 is TGTGCCAGCAGCTTAGTTATGGGGATTCAGTACTTC.

This clonotype occurred a few times. The genes are TRBV7-8 and TRBJ2-2, with 10 bases matching TRBD2. The V gene's germline CDR1 is SGHVS and CDR2 FQNEAQ. This CDR3 is 16 amino acids long. V trimming: 5 bases; J trimming: 0 bases; junction bases outside the gene matches: 3. CDR3 region: CASSNGLAANTGELFF. DNA for the CDR3: TGTGCCAGCAGCAACGGACTAGCGGCGAACACCGGGGAGCTGTTTTTT.

There are many counts of this clonotype. This chain links TRBV7-9 with TRBJ1-2; D is unclear. The CDR3 spans 11 residues. Trimming cost V 4 bases and J 0 bases, with 0 bases left between them. Germline CDR1 is SEHNR and CDR2 is FQNEAQ (reference sequence). The CDR3 DNA reads as TGTGCCAGCAGCTCTAACTATGGCTACACCTTC. This codes for CASSSNYGYTF.

The gene calls are TRBV5-5 and TRBJ1-4; D gene unclear. CDR1 and CDR2 from the germline V gene are SGHKS and YYEKEE (reference sequence). Trimming left V 4 bases short and J 8 bases short, with 15 bases between. The CDR3 totals 14 residues. As DNA, the CDR3 is TGTGCCAGCAGCCCGGGGAGTGGCAGAGAAAAACTGTTTTTT. Translating gives CASSPGSGREKLFF. The variable domain in full, completed from reference TRBV5-5 and TRBJ1-4, reads DAGVTQSPTHLIKTRGQQVTLRCSPISGHKSVSWYQQVLGQGPQFIFQYYEKEERGRGNFPDRFSARQFPNYSSELNVNALLLGDSALYLCASSPGSGREKLFFGSGTQLSVL.

This clonotype has at least ten counts. The V gene is TRBV6-6, the J gene TRBJ1-2; D remains ambiguous. V lost 6 bases and J 6 bases, leaving 14 bases between the germline ends. The germline gives CDR1 MNHNY, CDR2 SVGAGI (reference sequence). The CDR3 is made up of 13 amino acids. The CDR3 is CASSPRTADGYTF. In DNA, the CDR3 is TGTGCCAGCAGCCCGAGGACGGCGGATGGCTACACCTTC.

This clonotype was seen more than once but under ten times. CDR3 in amino acids: CASSPRLAGDNYEQYF. Here the CDR3 DNA reads TGTGCCAGCAGCCCCCGACTAGCGGGAGACAACTACGAGCAGTACTTC. The V gene is TRBV7-2, the J gene TRBJ2-7, with 12 bases matching TRBD2. Germline CDR1 and CDR2: SGHTA and FQGNSA. This CDR3 is built from 16 residues. Trimming took 5 bases from V and 3 from J; bases not matched to a gene: 8.

This clonotype was seen a few times. The rearrangement uses TRBV12-3 or TRBV12-4 and TRBJ1-5, with D unresolved. The CDR3 spans 12 residues. V was trimmed by 6 bases and J by 7 bases, leaving 10 bases between them. Here the CDR3 reads CASSPHGQPQHF. CDR3 DNA: TGTGCCAGCAGCCCTCATGGCCAGCCCCAGCATTTT.

The rearrangement links TRBV2 to TRBJ2-1; D gene unclear. Trimming removed 4 bases at V and 3 bases at J, with 13 bases between. This CDR3 spans 15 amino acids. Per germline, CDR1 SNHLY and CDR2 FYNNEI. CDR3 in amino acids: CASSGISENYNEQFF. CDR3 sequence (DNA): TGTGCCAGCAGTGGGATCAGCGAGAACTACAATGAGCAGTTCTTC.